Following are 15 T cell receptor beta chains from one sample sequenced in a study of blood T cells in healthy people across ages. Then a second PCR, running roughly 7 to 11 cycles, was carried out with a sample-barcoded 5' primer and a J-beta primer mix. In TCRdb, the 5' RACE reads were re-called with MiXCR into one record per CDR3 protein. The sample shows about 1.5 million distinct CDR3 sequences, under 55% of them seen only once. Sequencing used blood. These TCRs come from a woman aged 18 to 35 in good health.

This clonotype was detected only once. This chain uses TRBV12-5 with TRBJ2-3; TRBD2 matches 8 bases. The germline CDR1 and CDR2 sequences are LGHNT and FRNRAP. V lost 4 bases, J lost 3 bases, and 6 bases stayed unmatched. The CDR3 covers 15 residues. CDR3 sequence: CASGSIASGTDTQYF. As DNA, the CDR3 is TGTGCTAGTGGTTCCATTGCTAGCGGGACAGATACGCAGTATTTT.

The genes are TRBV7-6 and TRBJ1-1; D is unresolved. Germline loops: CDR1 SGHVS, CDR2 FNYEAQ. This CDR3 is 13 amino acids long. Deletions cut 6 bases from V and 0 bases from J, with 8 bases between. This CDR3 is CASSHVLNTEAFF. DNA of the CDR3: TGTGCCAGCAGTCACGTCCTGAACACTGAAGCTTTCTTT. The full variable domain, completed using reference TRBV7-6 and TRBJ1-1, is GAGVSQSPRYKVTKRGQDVALRCDPISGHVSLYWYRQALGQGPEFLTYFNYEAQQDKSGLPNDRFSAERPEGSISTLTIQRTEQRDSAMYRCASSHVLNTEAFFGQGTRLTVV.

This clonotype was seen more than once but under ten times. The chain has TRBV24-1 and TRBJ2-5, with TRBD2 identical over 7 bases. Germline assignment: CDR1 KGHDR and CDR2 SFDVKD. J was trimmed by 3 bases and V by 3 bases; bases with no gene match: 0. The CDR3 runs 13 residues. The CDR3 here is CATSDRGEETQYF. The CDR3 DNA reads as TGTGCCACCAGTGATCGGGGGGAAGAGACCCAGTACTTC.

The chain has TRBV20-1 and TRBJ2-7; 10 bases are shared with TRBD1. The germline gives CDR1 DFQATT, CDR2 SNEGSKA (reference sequence). The CDR3 is 13 residues long. The ends lost 5 bases at V and 6 bases at J; junction bases unmatched: 7. The CDR3 nucleotides are TGCAGTGCTCGTCCGGGACAGGGGTTCGAGCAGTACTTC. It yields the protein CSARPGQGFEQYF.

This clonotype was observed a handful of times. Sequence at one end of the junction differs from germline and may be a read error. This chain uses TRBV5-1 with TRBJ1-2; D is perhaps TRBD1 (5 bases). The CDR3 has 13 amino acids. Germline V CDR1 and CDR2: SGHRS, YFSETQ. In DNA, the CDR3 is TGCGCCAGCAGTCCGACAGCGAACTATGGCTACATCTTC. It yields the protein CASSPTANYGYIF.

V usage is TRBV27 and J usage is TRBJ2-3; 9 positions agree with TRBD1. The CDR3 totals 17 residues. J gave up 0 bases and V 5 bases, and 9 bases lay outside the gene matches. Germline lookup yields CDR1 MNHEY and CDR2 SMNVEV (reference sequence). CDR3 in DNA: TGTGCCAGCAGTGCCGAGGGGACAGGGTTGAGCACAGATACGCAGTATTTT. Translated, it gives CASSAEGTGLSTDTQYF.

The chain couples TRBV28 to TRBJ2-5, with D hard to call. V was cut by 1 base and J by 11 bases, with 29 bases left in between. The V gene's germline CDR1 is MDHEN and CDR2 SYDVKM. This CDR3 has 18 amino acids. This CDR3 is CASSLFGLGQGSYNEQYF. In nucleotides, the CDR3 is TGTGCCAGCAGTTTATTCGGGCTAGGGCAAGGCTCCTACAATGAGCAGTACTTC.

This clonotype was counted only a few times. CDR3: CASSAASGGYNEQFF. The CDR3 DNA reads TGTGCCAGCAGCGCCGCTAGCGGGGGTTACAATGAGCAGTTCTTC. The chain links TRBV11-2 to TRBJ2-1, with 10 bases that match TRBD2. Germline V gene lookup returns CDR1 SGHAT and CDR2 FQNNGV. Unmatched junction bases numbered 5, after V lost 5 bases and J lost 4 bases. The CDR3 runs to 15 residues.

The chain couples TRBV7-9 to TRBJ2-7; D gene ambiguous. The CDR3 runs to 14 residues. Germline CDR1 is SEHNR and CDR2 is FQNEAQ (reference sequence). V was cut by 5 bases and J by 6 bases, with 17 bases left in between. DNA for the CDR3: TGTGCCAGCAGCCCCCCATATACAAAAACCGAGCAGTACTTC. Residues: CASSPPYTKTEQYF.

This clonotype appeared once. A read error may account for a junction end that differs from germline. The chain has TRBV7-2 and TRBJ1-2; D gene unclear. Germline-derived CDR1 and CDR2 are SGHTA and FQGNSA. This CDR3 region has 14 residues. The CDR3: CASSVAFDSYGYTF. DNA of the CDR3: TGTGCCAGCAGCGTAGCATTCGATTCTTATGGCTACACCTTC.

The chain joins TRBV15 to TRBJ1-5; D gene ambiguous. In germline, CDR1 is LNHNV, CDR2 YYDKDF (reference sequence). V lost 0 bases, J lost 2 bases, and 14 bases lay in between. The CDR3 extends over 17 amino acids. The CDR3, as DNA: TGTGCCACCAGCAGAGATCAAGCAATCACACGCAATCAGCCCCAGCATTTT. Its protein is CATSRDQAITRNQPQHF.

The V and J genes are TRBV20-1 and TRBJ1-3; unclear D gene. The CDR3 is 15 residues long. V shed 0 bases and J shed 2 bases, with 11 bases lying between them. Per germline, CDR1 DFQATT and CDR2 SNEGSKA (reference sequence). CDR3 sequence reads: CSARDGAGTGNTIYF. CDR3 in DNA: TGCAGTGCTAGAGATGGCGCCGGAACTGGAAACACCATATATTTT.

This clonotype was observed a handful of times. The chain joins TRBV7-2 to TRBJ1-2; no firm D call. The CDR3 extends over 15 amino acids. Germline V CDR1 and CDR2: SGHTA, FQGNSA. V was shortened by 1 base and J by 1 base, with 10 bases between the two germline ends. The CDR3 loop reads CASSLGSRFNYGYTF. The CDR3 bases are TGTGCCAGCAGCTTAGGATCCAGGTTTAACTATGGCTACACCTTC.

The V call is TRBV12-3 or TRBV12-4, the J call TRBJ1-5; 10 bases map to TRBD1. This CDR3 is built from 19 residues. The junction had 18 bases not matched to a gene; V was cut back by 5 bases and J by 5 bases. CDR3 protein: CASSPGTGESGGKHQPQHF. In DNA form, the CDR3 reads TGTGCCAGCAGTCCAGGGACAGGGGAATCAGGGGGCAAACATCAGCCCCAGCATTTT.

Comment on this clonotype: One junction end does not reproduce the germline sequence, and a read error may be involved. The chain is built from TRBV3-1 and TRBJ2-1; D is uncertain. Germline CDR1 is LGHDT and CDR2 is YNNKEL (reference sequence). CDR3 length equals 18 residues. Here the CDR3 reads CASSQDYGPGDLYDEQFF. CDR3 DNA: TGTGCCAGCAGCCAAGATTATGGGCCTGGGGATCTCTACGATGAGCAGTTCTTC.